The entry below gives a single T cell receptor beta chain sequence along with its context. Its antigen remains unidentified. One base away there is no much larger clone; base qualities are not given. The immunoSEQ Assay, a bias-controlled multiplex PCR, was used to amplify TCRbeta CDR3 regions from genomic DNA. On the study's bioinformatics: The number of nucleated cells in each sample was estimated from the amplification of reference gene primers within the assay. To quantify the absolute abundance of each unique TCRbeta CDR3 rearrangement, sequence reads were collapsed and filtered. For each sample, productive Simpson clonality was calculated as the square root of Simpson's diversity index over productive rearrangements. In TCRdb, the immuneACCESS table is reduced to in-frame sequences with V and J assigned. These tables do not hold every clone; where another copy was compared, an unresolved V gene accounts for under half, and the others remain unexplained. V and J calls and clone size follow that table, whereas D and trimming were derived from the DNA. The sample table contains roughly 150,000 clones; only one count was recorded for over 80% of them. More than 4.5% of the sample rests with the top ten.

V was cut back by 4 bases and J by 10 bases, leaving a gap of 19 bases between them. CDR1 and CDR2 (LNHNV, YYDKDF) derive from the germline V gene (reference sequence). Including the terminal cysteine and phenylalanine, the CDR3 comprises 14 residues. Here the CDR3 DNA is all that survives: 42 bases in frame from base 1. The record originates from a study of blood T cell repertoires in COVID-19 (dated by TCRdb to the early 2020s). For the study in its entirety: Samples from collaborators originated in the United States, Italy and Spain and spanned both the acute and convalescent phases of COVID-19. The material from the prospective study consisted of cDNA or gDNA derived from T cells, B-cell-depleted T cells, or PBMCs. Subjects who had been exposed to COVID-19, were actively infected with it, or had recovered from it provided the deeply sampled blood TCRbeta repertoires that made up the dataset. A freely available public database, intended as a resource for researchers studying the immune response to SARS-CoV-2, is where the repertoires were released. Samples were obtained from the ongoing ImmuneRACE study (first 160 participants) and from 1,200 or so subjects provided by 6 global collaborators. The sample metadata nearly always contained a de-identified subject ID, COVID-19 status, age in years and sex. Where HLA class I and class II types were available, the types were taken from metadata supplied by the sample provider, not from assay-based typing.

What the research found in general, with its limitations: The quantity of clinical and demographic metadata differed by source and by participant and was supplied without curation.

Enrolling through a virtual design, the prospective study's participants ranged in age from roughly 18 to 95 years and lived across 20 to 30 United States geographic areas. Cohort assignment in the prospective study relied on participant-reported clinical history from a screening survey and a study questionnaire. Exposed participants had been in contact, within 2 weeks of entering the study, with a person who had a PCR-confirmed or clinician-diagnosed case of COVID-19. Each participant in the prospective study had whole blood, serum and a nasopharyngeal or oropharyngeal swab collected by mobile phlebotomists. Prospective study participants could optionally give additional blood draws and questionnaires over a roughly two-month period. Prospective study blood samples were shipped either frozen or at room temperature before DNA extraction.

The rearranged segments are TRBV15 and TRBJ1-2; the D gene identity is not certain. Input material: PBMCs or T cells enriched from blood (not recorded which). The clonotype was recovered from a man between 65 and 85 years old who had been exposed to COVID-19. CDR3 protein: CATSIWAVPPLYTF. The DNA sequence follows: TGTGCCACCAGCATCTGGGCAGTCCCCCCACTCTACACCTTC.